The 27 T cell receptor beta chains below come from one sample, sequenced in a study of beta chain features in type 1 diabetes. General study results and limits: Moderately but significantly shorter TCRB CDR3s were found in Type 1 diabetes patients in all four CD4+ subsets.

What these receptors recognize is not known. The study reverse transcribed the entire isolated RNA, so it sequenced expressed TCRB transcripts. Libraries were prepared by immunoSEQ multiplex PCR; TCRdb keeps only in-frame clonotypes and omits some of them. This table has about 150,000 clones, about 9.3% appearing once. Input material: central memory CD4+ T cells from blood. These receptors were obtained from a man aged 30 to 39 with type 1 diabetes.

Only a few counts were recorded for this clone. The gene calls are TRBV6-6 and TRBJ1-3; no reliable D call. CDR1 and CDR2 from the germline V gene are MNHNY and SVGAGI (reference sequence). V was pared by 5 bases and J by 0 bases, with 8 bases between. The CDR3 is 14 residues long. The CDR3 loop reads CASSSIHSGNTIYF. CDR3 nucleotides: TGTGCCAGCAGTAGCATTCACTCTGGAAACACCATATATTTT.

The chain couples TRBV9 to TRBJ1-5; maybe TRBD1 (6 bases). With 1 base removed from V and 6 bases from J, the gap between germline ends came to 14 bases. Germline CDR1 reads SGDLS; CDR2 reads YYNGEE. The CDR3 has 15 amino acids. The CDR3 coding sequence is TGTGCCAGCAGCGTACAGGGGATCGCTGGTCAGCCCCAGCATTTT. Translating gives CASSVQGIAGQPQHF. Combining the CDR3 with reference TRBV9 and TRBJ1-5 gives the whole variable domain DSGVTQTPKHLITATGQRVTLRCSPRSGDLSVYWYQQSLDQGLQFLIQYYNGEERAKGNILERFSAQQFPDLHSELNLSSLELGDSALYFCASSVQGIAGQPQHFGDGTRLSIL.

This clone was seen more than once but under ten times. The rearrangement uses TRBV4-2 and TRBJ2-7; possibly TRBD1 for D (5 bases). Trimming shortened V by 4 bases and J by 5 bases, and 15 bases separated the two germline ends. Germline-derived CDR1 and CDR2 are LGHNA and YNFKEQ. The CDR3 covers 14 residues. CDR3: CASSRGQTVHEQYF. Written as DNA, the CDR3 is TGTGCCAGCAGCCGGGGCCAGACGGTCCACGAGCAGTACTTC.

This clone has just a few counts. V usage is TRBV30 and J usage is TRBJ1-5, with TRBD1 matching over 7 bases. Per the germline V gene, CDR1 is GTSNPN and CDR2 is SVGIG (reference sequence). The CDR3 covers 14 residues. J lost 2 bases, V lost 1 base, and 2 bases had no gene match. The CDR3 nucleotides read TGTGCCTGGAGTGGACAGGGTGGCAATCAGCCCCAGCATTTT. Translation gives CAWSGQGGNQPQHF.

J is TRBJ2-7 and V is TRBV5-1; TRBD1 aligns across 7 bases. CDR1 and CDR2 from the germline V gene are SGHRS and YFSETQ. This CDR3 has 14 residues. The J segment lost 3 bases and the V segment lost 4 bases, leaving 7 bases of the junction unmatched. The CDR3 is CASSVGQVDYEQYF. The DNA of the CDR3 is TGCGCCAGCAGCGTCGGACAGGTGGACTACGAGCAGTACTTC.

This clone occurred a few times. The genes are TRBV7-3 and TRBJ1-1, with 9 bases identical to TRBD1. The CDR3 consists of 15 residues. The V gene end was trimmed by 4 bases and the J gene end by 4 bases; junction bases not matched to a gene: 7. In germline, CDR1 is SGHTA, CDR2 FQGTGA. This chain's CDR3 is CASSSRTGDVTEAFF. The CDR3, as DNA: TGTGCCAGCAGCTCACGGACAGGGGACGTCACTGAAGCTTTCTTT.

The chain employs TRBV5-6 and TRBJ2-1; a possible D gene is TRBD2 (6 bases). Trimming removed 4 bases at V and 6 bases at J, with 20 bases between. The V gene's germline CDR1 is SGHDT and CDR2 YYEEEE. This CDR3 is 16 amino acids long. CDR3 nucleotide sequence: TGTGCCAGCAGCACCCCGACTAGGTGGTTACCCAATGAGCAGTTCTTC. This gives the protein CASSTPTRWLPNEQFF.

The chain uses TRBV19 and TRBJ2-7; 10 bases align to TRBD1. CDR1 LNHDA and CDR2 SQIVND come from the germline V gene (reference sequence). CDR3 length equals 13 residues. V trimming: 5 bases; J trimming: 5 bases; junction bases outside the gene matches: 3. The CDR3 loop is CASSPGQGDEQYF. For the CDR3, the DNA is TGTGCCAGTAGTCCCGGACAGGGGGACGAGCAGTACTTC.

This chain links TRBV30 with TRBJ1-1; D is uncertain. The V and J ends lost 0 bases and 10 bases respectively, with 12 bases between them. Germline V lookup: CDR1 GTSNPN, CDR2 SVGIG (reference sequence). The CDR3 runs 12 residues. The DNA for the CDR3 is TGTGCCTGGAGTGTACGGGGAAGAGGAGCTTTCTTT. Encoded protein: CAWSVRGRGAFF.

This chain uses TRBV7-3 with TRBJ2-7, with a possible D match to TRBD2 (5 bases). Trimming stripped 5 bases from V and 0 bases from J, with 8 bases between. Germline CDR1 is SGHTA and CDR2 is FQGTGA. The CDR3 consists of 13 residues. The CDR3 DNA reads as TGTGCCAGCAGCCCCGGACTCTCCTACGAGCAGTACTTC. This codes for CASSPGLSYEQYF.

J is TRBJ1-5 and V is TRBV5-6; the D is unclear. The V gene lost 1 base and the J gene lost 5 bases, with 16 bases spanning the gap. Germline CDR1 is SGHDT and CDR2 is YYEEEE. This CDR3 has 16 residues. The CDR3 reads CASSLFEGEGYQPQHF. The CDR3 nucleotides are TGTGCCAGCAGCTTGTTTGAGGGCGAGGGATATCAGCCCCAGCATTTT.

This clone was seen a handful of times. V gene TRBV19 combines with J gene TRBJ1-3, with no clear D. The CDR3 is 15 amino acids. Germline CDR1 is LNHDA and CDR2 is SQIVND (reference sequence). Between the trimmed V and J ends, which lost 4 bases and 0 bases, there was a span of 10 bases. Here the CDR3 reads CASSNAQISGNTIYF. CDR3 sequence (DNA): TGTGCCAGTAGTAACGCTCAGATCTCTGGAAACACCATATATTTT.

This clone was detected a few times. The chain has TRBV29-1 and TRBJ1-2; TRBD1 aligns across 9 bases. In germline, CDR1 is SQVTM, CDR2 ANQGSEA. The J segment lost 8 bases and the V segment lost 5 bases, leaving 3 bases of the junction unmatched. The CDR3 extends over 11 amino acids. The CDR3 loop reads CSVLTGGGYTF. The CDR3 DNA is TGCAGCGTTTTGACAGGGGGGGGCTACACCTTC.

The sample holds a few counts of this clone. The chain recombines TRBV5-4 with TRBJ2-1; possible D gene TRBD1, 5 bases. Germline values: CDR1 SGHNT, CDR2 YYREEE (reference sequence). V dropped 5 bases and J dropped 9 bases, with 21 bases sitting between them. The CDR3 totals 15 residues. This CDR3 reads CASSHLTGQGGEQFF. The CDR3 DNA reads TGTGCCAGCAGTCACCTGACCGGGCAGGGTGGTGAGCAGTTCTTC.

This clone was seen a few times. The rearrangement joins TRBV11-2 to TRBJ2-3, with D unresolved. V gave up 0 bases and J gave up 6 bases, with 7 bases separating them. The CDR3 spans 13 residues. From germline, CDR1 is SGHAT and CDR2 FQNNGV. CDR3 sequence reads: CASSLEAVDTQYF. DNA of the CDR3: TGTGCCAGCAGCTTAGAGGCGGTGGATACGCAGTATTTT. Looking up the rest from reference TRBV11-2 and TRBJ2-3 gives the full variable domain: EAGVAQSPRYKIIEKRQSVAFWCNPISGHATLYWYQQILGQGPKLLIQFQNNGVVDDSQLPKDRFSAERLKGVDSTLKIQPAKLEDSAVYLCASSLEAVDTQYFGPGTRLTVL.

V and J are TRBV2 and TRBJ1-5; 7 bases are shared with TRBD1. J gave up 0 bases and V 6 bases, and 2 bases lay outside the gene matches. Germline CDR1 and CDR2: SNHLY and FYNNEI. The CDR3 runs 14 residues. The CDR3 protein is CASRGQYSNQPQHF. The CDR3 bases are TGTGCCAGCAGGGGACAGTATAGCAATCAGCCCCAGCATTTT.

The CDR3 region is CASSSGTGRRETQYF. The CDR3 nucleotides are TGTGCCAGCAGTTCCGGGACAGGGCGGCGAGAGACCCAGTACTTC. The J gene is TRBJ2-5, the V gene TRBV28; 9 bases are a match to TRBD1. CDR1 is MDHEN and CDR2 is SYDVKM in the germline V gene. V was pared by 4 bases and J by 4 bases, with 7 bases of the junction left unmatched. The CDR3 is 15 amino acids. The full variable domain, its missing parts supplied by reference TRBV28 and TRBJ2-5, is DVKVTQSSRYLVKRTGEKVFLECVQDMDHENMFWYRQDPGLGLRLIYFSYDVKMKEKGDIPEGYSVSREKKERFSLILESASTNQTSMYLCASSSGTGRRETQYFGPGTRLLVL.

The chain combines TRBV5-1 with TRBJ1-4; D gene unclear. The V end lost 4 bases, the J end lost 0 bases, and 7 bases lay between the germline ends. The CDR3 loop spans 14 amino acids. The V gene's germline CDR1 is SGHRS and CDR2 YFSETQ. The CDR3 coding sequence is TGCGCCAGCAGCCAGGACTCAACTAATGAAAAACTGTTTTTT. Translating it yields CASSQDSTNEKLFF.

The chain combines TRBV5-6 with TRBJ2-2; tentatively, D is TRBD1 (5 bases). Germline-derived CDR1 and CDR2 are SGHDT and YYEEEE. V was trimmed by 3 bases and J by 5 bases, leaving 23 bases between them. CDR3 size: 18 residues. The chain's CDR3 is CASSSNRQSTFRTGELFF. The CDR3 region has the DNA TGTGCCAGCAGCTCCAACCGACAGTCTACCTTTCGAACCGGGGAGCTGTTTTTT.

This clone was counted many times. V and J are TRBV30 and TRBJ2-7; maybe TRBD1 (6 bases). The CDR3 consists of 13 residues. Germline CDR1 and CDR2: GTSNPN and SVGIG (reference sequence). Trimming removed 5 bases at V and 4 bases at J, with 15 bases between. CDR3 in DNA: TGTGCCTGGTCCCCGGGACATCTATACGAGCAGTACTTC. Encoded protein: CAWSPGHLYEQYF.

J is TRBJ2-1 and V is TRBV5-1; maybe TRBD2 (5 bases). The CDR3 runs 11 residues. Deletions cut 7 bases from V and 9 bases from J, with 11 bases between. Germline loops: CDR1 SGHRS, CDR2 YFSETQ. DNA of the CDR3: TGCGCCAGCTCTTCTAGCAGTGAGCAGTTCTTC. Encoded protein: CASSSSSEQFF.

This clone was seen a few times. The gene calls are TRBV2 and TRBJ1-2; D call uncertain. Per germline, CDR1 SNHLY and CDR2 FYNNEI. The germline V and J ends were trimmed by 3 bases and 7 bases, with 6 bases remaining between them. This CDR3 has 11 amino acids. DNA for the CDR3: TGTGCCAGCAGTGATAGAGGTGGCTACACCTTC. The encoded protein is CASSDRGGYTF.

A word on this clone: Because the CDR3 is missing its conserved closing phenylalanine or tryptophan, this is likely a read error. Because the CDR3's place on the DNA is in doubt, the DNA is left out and the CDR3 is given as listed by TCRdb. The chain couples TRBV14 to TRBJ1-4. The CDR3 is 12 amino acids in total, end residues counted. Germline V gene sequence: CDR1 SGHDN, CDR2 FVKESK. The CDR3 spells CASSPAWGVPNV.

This clone was counted ten times or more. In DNA, the CDR3 is TGTGCCATCAGTGTGCGGGCTACTCTGTCTTACGAGCAGTACTTC. Residues: CAISVRATLSYEQYF. This chain uses TRBV10-3 with TRBJ2-7; D possibly corresponds to TRBD2 (5 bases). The CDR3 sequence is 15 residues long. Germline lookup yields CDR1 ENHRY and CDR2 SYGVKD. Trimming took 4 bases from V and 4 from J, leaving 17 bases between them.

In this sample, this clone turned up a few times. This chain connects TRBV27 to TRBJ2-7; 9 nucleotides agree with TRBD2. In germline, CDR1 is MNHEY, CDR2 SMNVEV (reference sequence). The junction had 15 bases not matched to a gene; V was cut back by 3 bases and J by 3 bases. The CDR3 length is 18 residues. The CDR3 here is CASSFDGRGRAEFYEQYF. The CDR3 nucleotides are TGTGCCAGCAGTTTCGATGGTCGCGGGAGGGCCGAGTTCTACGAGCAGTACTTC.

This clone was picked up a small number of times. This chain links TRBV28 with TRBJ1-1; D remains ambiguous. Trimming shortened V by 5 bases and J by 1 base, and 11 bases separated the two germline ends. The germline V gene has CDR1 MDHEN and CDR2 SYDVKM. This CDR3 contains 14 residues. CDR3 sequence reads: CASSERGRNTEAFF. In DNA form, the CDR3 reads TGTGCCAGCAGTGAGAGAGGGCGGAACACTGAAGCTTTCTTT.

The J gene is TRBJ2-4, the V gene TRBV6-1, with TRBD2 matching 10 bases. This CDR3 has 13 amino acids. Per germline, CDR1 MNHNS and CDR2 SASEGT. V trimming: 6 bases; J trimming: 11 bases; junction bases outside the gene matches: 7. CDR3 sequence reads: CASRTSGRALQYF. As DNA, the CDR3 is TGTGCCAGCAGGACCAGCGGGAGGGCCCTTCAGTACTTC.